Presented here are 14 T cell receptor beta chains from one specimen sequenced in a study of radiation and T cells in renal cell carcinoma. Using immunoSEQ multiplex PCR, the repertoire was profiled, and TCRdb retains in-frame clones only, with some absent. The repertoire holds under 200,000 clones, around 89% seen once, with approximately 10% in the top ten. Described time point: blood 4 weeks post-SBRT, at nephrectomy. Treatment: 15 Gy SBRT to primary tumor, nephrectomy 4 weeks later. The sample in question was blood, obtained from a patient whose treatment included radiotherapy and nephrectomy. The source is a woman aged 45-59 years with renal cell carcinoma.

The genes are TRBV4-2 and TRBJ1-6; D uncertain. The CDR3 loop spans 14 amino acids. V gave up 0 bases and J gave up 7 bases, with 7 bases separating them. Germline V CDR1 and CDR2: LGHNA, YNFKEQ. The CDR3 nucleotides read TGTGCCAGCAGCCAAGAGGAATTCAATTCACCCCTCCACTTT. It yields the protein CASSQEEFNSPLHF.

V gene TRBV4-3 combines with J gene TRBJ2-1, with a tentative D call TRBD1 (5 bases). Germline lookup yields CDR1 LGHNA and CDR2 YSLEER. The CDR3 sequence is 15 residues long. The V and J ends lost 1 base and 8 bases respectively, with 15 bases between them. The CDR3 nucleotides read TGCGCCAGCAGCCAAGGACGGACAATCTTCGATGAGCAGTTCTTC. It specifies CASSQGRTIFDEQFF.

This rearrangement joins TRBV5-1 to TRBJ1-4; 9 bases align to TRBD1. V lost 5 bases and J lost 7; bases outside the gene matches: 12. Germline assignment: CDR1 SGHRS and CDR2 YFSETQ. CDR3 length equals 16 residues. The CDR3 DNA is TGCGCCAGCAGTTGGGACAGGGCGATCGGGAGTGAAAAACTGTTTTTT. This codes for CASSWDRAIGSEKLFF.

This rearrangement joins TRBV7-6 to TRBJ2-1; D gene unclear. There are 15 residues in the CDR3. Trimming pared 2 bases from V and 6 bases from J, leaving 14 bases between. Germline CDR1 SGHVS, CDR2 FNYEAQ. The CDR3 nucleotides are TGTGCCAGCAGCTTATATCAGGCTAGGAGCAATGAGCAGTTCTTC. Its translation is CASSLYQARSNEQFF.

V gene TRBV9 combines with J gene TRBJ2-3, with 7 positions matching TRBD1. J was trimmed by 1 base and V by 4 bases; bases with no gene match: 9. Germline loops: CDR1 SGDLS, CDR2 YYNGEE. The CDR3 has 16 residues. The CDR3 region is CASSLYDGQGTDTQYF. CDR3 nucleotide sequence: TGTGCCAGCAGCTTATACGACGGACAGGGCACAGATACGCAGTATTTT.

The chain uses TRBV6-1 and TRBJ2-7; D gene unclear. Trimming took 2 bases from V and 3 from J, leaving 8 bases between them. This CDR3 comprises 13 residues. CDR1 is MNHNS, CDR2 SASEGT, per germline. CDR3 protein: CASSENSSYEQYF. CDR3 sequence (DNA): TGTGCCAGCAGTGAAAACAGCAGCTACGAGCAGTACTTC.

This clone showed up just once. The V and J genes are TRBV7-8 and TRBJ2-7, with 9 positions matching TRBD1. V lost 3 bases to trimming and J lost 0 bases; unmatched junction nucleotides: 9. CDR3 length: 17 amino acids. Germline-derived CDR1 and CDR2 are SGHVS and FQNEAQ. CDR3 DNA sequence: TGTGCCAGCAGCTTTACAGGGGGCGTGGGAAGCTCCTACGAGCAGTACTTC. This translates into CASSFTGGVGSSYEQYF.

The chain couples TRBV6-1 to TRBJ1-1; TRBD1 agrees at 10 bases. The CDR3 contains 15 residues. J was trimmed by 3 bases and V by 5 bases; bases with no gene match: 6. Germline V gene sequence: CDR1 MNHNS, CDR2 SASEGT. The CDR3 spells CASSPTTGGYTEAFF. The CDR3, as DNA: TGTGCCAGCAGTCCTACGACAGGGGGCTACACTGAAGCTTTCTTT.

This chain uses TRBV5-1 with TRBJ1-1; D not resolved. V lost 3 bases, J lost 3 bases, and 18 bases lay in between. The CDR3 length is 16 residues. Germline V gene lookup returns CDR1 SGHRS and CDR2 YFSETQ. The CDR3 sequence: CASSSDLVWQHTEAFF. The CDR3 nucleotides are TGCGCCAGCAGCTCCGATTTAGTCTGGCAACACACTGAAGCTTTCTTT.

The chain recombines TRBV19 with TRBJ2-7, with D perhaps being TRBD1 or TRBD2 (5 bases each). Trimming stripped 6 bases from V and 3 bases from J, with 18 bases between. CDR1 and CDR2 from the germline V gene are LNHDA and SQIVND (reference sequence). The CDR3 is made up of 15 amino acids. CDR3 sequence: CASREGTDIGYEQYF. CDR3 nucleotides: TGTGCCAGTAGAGAGGGGACCGACATCGGCTACGAGCAGTACTTC. Full variable domain (remainder filled in from reference TRBV19 and TRBJ2-7): DGGITQSPKYLFRKEGQNVTLSCEQNLNHDAMYWYRQDPGQGLRLIYYSQIVNDFQKGDIAEGYSVSREKKESFPLTVTSAQKNPTAFYLCASREGTDIGYEQYFGPGTRLTVT.

V gene TRBV7-2 combines with J gene TRBJ2-7, with 7 nucleotides matching TRBD1. J gave up 1 base and V 4 bases, and 10 bases lay outside the gene matches. Germline values: CDR1 SGHTA, CDR2 FQGNSA. The CDR3 has 16 amino acids. CDR3 sequence (DNA): TGTGCCAGCAGCTCCGACAGGGCCCCCTATTCCTACGAGCAGTACTTC. It yields the protein CASSSDRAPYSYEQYF.

V gene TRBV30 combines with J gene TRBJ2-5, with 9 bases identical to TRBD1. After removal of 4 bases from V and 1 base from J, the junction contained 7 bases not matched to a gene. CDR1 GTSNPN and CDR2 SVGIG come from the germline V gene (reference sequence). CDR3 length: 15 amino acids. The CDR3: CAWTKDRGPQETQYF. The CDR3 DNA follows: TGTGCCTGGACCAAGGACAGGGGCCCCCAAGAGACCCAGTACTTC.

This chain links TRBV27 with TRBJ2-6; D gene uncertain. The CDR3 consists of 13 residues. The ends were cut back, 5 bases at V and 4 bases at J, with 6 bases in the middle. Germline V lookup: CDR1 MNHEY, CDR2 SMNVEV (reference sequence). Here the CDR3 reads CASSPLGANVLTF. Here the CDR3 DNA reads TGTGCCAGCAGTCCTCTAGGGGCCAACGTCCTGACTTTC.

CDR3 protein: CASSQVGGENNSPLHF. CDR3 bases: TGCGCCAGCAGCCAAGTGGGGGGGGAGAATAATTCACCCCTCCACTTT. The chain recombines TRBV4-1 with TRBJ1-6; tentatively, D is TRBD1 (5 bases). Trimming removed 1 base at V and 5 bases at J, with 12 bases between. The CDR3 extends over 16 amino acids. Germline-derived CDR1 and CDR2 are MGHRA and YSYEKL.